This T cell receptor beta chain derives from a study of T cells after yellow fever vaccination. At the level of the study: In the case of low-cell-number fractions, SMART-Seq v4 Ultra Low Input was used for preparation.

From the 5' RACE reads, TCRdb called clonotypes with MiXCR, one entry per CDR3 protein. The sample carries 100,000 to 150,000 distinct CDR3 sequences, roughly 6.7% recorded once. The length of the CDR3 is 16 residues. CDR1 SGHNT and CDR2 YYREEE come from the germline V gene (reference sequence). Trimming shortened V by 4 bases and J by 0 bases, and 15 bases separated the two germline ends. At least ten counts were recorded for this clonotype. The rearrangement links TRBV5-4 to TRBJ2-3; D unclear. The specimen comprised CD4+ T cells sorted from PBMCs, sampled 9 to 10 days after the first yellow fever vaccination. The sequence came from a man aged 18 to 30 who received the YFV17D yellow fever vaccine. CDR3 bases: TGTGCCAGCAGCCGGTTCCTTCGGGCAAGCACAGATACGCAGTATTTT. It is translated as CASSRFLRASTDTQYF.